This T cell receptor (beta chain) derives from a study of CD8+CD57+ T cells in acquired aplastic anemia. Study in general: Sorted CD4+ plus CD8+ cells gave DNA averaging approximately 3.2 ug.

Study results and limitations: Any difference that existed in CD8+ Simpson's diversity between patients and controls was not significant.

Patients chosen for sequencing had shown CD8+CD57+ cell expansion by flow cytometry. The CDR3 is made up of 12 amino acids. Germline values: CDR1 WSHSY, CDR2 SAAADI. Template material for TCR beta VDJ and CDR3 profiling consisted of genomic DNA. Each CDR3 protein is one row after TCRdb ran MiXCR on the reads. The data contain roughly 250,000 distinct CDR3 sequences, approximately 50% of them seen just once; the ten biggest clones take up approximately 7.8%. About this clonotype: Its antigen is not identified. Germline is not matched at one junction end, which may reflect a read error.

The sequence derives from a human donor with aplastic anemia. Specimen: sorted CD4+, CD8+, or CD8+CD57+ T cells (not recorded which) from PBMCs. The chain couples TRBV10-2 to TRBJ2-7; 9 positions match TRBD2. CDR3 DNA sequence: TGCGTCAGCAGACTAGCGGACTACGAGCAGTACTTC. Protein product: CVSRLADYEQYF.